Listed below are T cell receptor beta chains from one sample, sequenced in a study of neurological immune-mediated disorders. Via MiXCR, TCRdb re-called the 5' RACE reads, giving one row per CDR3 protein. The sample consists of approximately 41,000 distinct CDR3 sequences, approximately 2.4% of them appearing once. What was sequenced was PBMCs. The receptors derive from a man aged 25 to 40 with multiple sclerosis. CDR3s leave out the opening cysteine and the closing phenylalanine or tryptophan. The order of the fields is J gene, D gene, V gene, CDR3 protein. D genes are given only for firm matches.

TRBJ1-5	TRBD1	TRBV20-1	SAKLTGTANQPQH
TRBJ2-1	TRBD2	TRBV20-1	SASLAGGPAQF
TRBJ2-5	-	TRBV7-8	ASSHEGLETQY
TRBJ2-2	TRBD2	TRBV7-2	ASSPDSGRAGELF
TRBJ2-1	TRBD2	TRBV7-3	ASSQSGRAPYNEQF
TRBJ2-2	-	TRBV7-2	ASSFWIGQSITGELF
TRBJ1-1	-	TRBV7-9	ASSPTGPLNTEAF
TRBJ2-5	TRBD2	TRBV5-5	ASSLALAGGLSETQY
TRBJ2-7	-	TRBV28	ASSLTPPYEQY
TRBJ1-3	-	TRBV15	ATSRDTGDGNTIY
TRBJ1-5	TRBD1	TRBV20-1	SARRTGSEGQPQH
TRBJ2-2	TRBD2	TRBV4-3	ASSPLSGSATGELF
TRBJ2-7	TRBD2	TRBV5-1	ASSLGTSGNYEQY
TRBJ2-7	-	TRBV6-5	ASSYSEPGLSSYEQY
TRBJ2-7	-	TRBV20-1	SARDTGGQFYEQY
TRBJ1-1	-	TRBV20-1	SARDRDYNTEAF
TRBJ2-3	-	TRBV7-2	ASSLARISTDTQY
TRBJ1-6	-	TRBV5-1	ASSLEGHPNSPLH
TRBJ2-1	TRBD2	TRBV12-3/TRBV12-4	ASSLIITSGITYNEQF
TRBJ2-5	-	TRBV20-1	SARPRWEEGQETQY
TRBJ2-3	-	TRBV7-2	ASSPVLVGDTQY
TRBJ1-4	TRBD1	TRBV20-1	SATQTGGNEKLF
TRBJ2-5	-	TRBV14	ASSVAWQFQETQY
TRBJ2-1	-	TRBV20-1	SARWASSYNEQF
TRBJ2-7	TRBD1	TRBV5-5	ASRHAPGQDRYEQY
TRBJ2-1	TRBD2	TRBV5-1	ASSSDSSGRAYEQF
TRBJ2-7	-	TRBV4-1	ASSLSLSGGGQY
TRBJ2-7	TRBD1	TRBV3-1	ASSLGTGTHEQY
TRBJ2-3	-	TRBV20-1	SATTDTQY
TRBJ2-7	-	TRBV6-5	ASSYSNLGADEQY
TRBJ1-5	-	TRBV10-2	ASSESAVNQPQH
TRBJ2-3	TRBD1	TRBV6-5	ASSFWSDRADTQY
TRBJ2-3	TRBD2	TRBV7-2	ASSPTSGRSTDTQY